One sample yielded the 13 T cell receptor beta chains listed below, sequenced in a study of T cell responses to AZD1222 COVID-19 vaccine. Sequencing was performed with immunoSEQ multiplex PCR; in TCRdb, only in-frame clones are kept and a portion is missing. This table holds approximately 98,000 clones, 85% to 90% found once. The sequenced sample was peripheral blood, obtained on day 0 of AZD1222 vaccination. The source of these receptors is an adult in good health.

The chain employs TRBV28 and TRBJ1-1, with D possibly matching TRBD1 (5 bases). The CDR3 has 14 residues. Germline CDR1 and CDR2: MDHEN and SYDVKM. V lost 3 bases, J lost 8 bases, and 16 bases lay in between. For the CDR3, the DNA is TGTGCCAGCAGTTTCACTTGGCAGGGTAACGAAGCTTTCTTT. Protein sequence: CASSFTWQGNEAFF.

The chain joins TRBV5-1 to TRBJ2-7; D gene uncertain. This CDR3 comprises 14 residues. Trimming took off 0 bases at V and 0 bases at J, with 7 bases between the two ends. Looked up from germline, CDR1 is SGHRS and CDR2 is YFSETQ. Here the CDR3 reads CASSLDGNSYEQYF. The CDR3 nucleotides are TGCGCCAGCAGCTTGGACGGCAACTCCTACGAGCAGTACTTC.

V is TRBV27 and J is TRBJ1-1; D is uncertain. V was cut by 2 bases and J by 2 bases, with 6 bases left in between. The CDR3 length is 13 residues. Germline values: CDR1 MNHEY, CDR2 SMNVEV (reference sequence). The CDR3 nucleotides are TGTGCCAGCAGTTTACAGGTCAACACTGAAGCTTTCTTT. This gives the protein CASSLQVNTEAFF.

About this clone: The sample contains more than one DNA sequence encoding this CDR3. The chain joins TRBV11-2 to TRBJ1-6, with D maybe TRBD1 (6 bases). Per the germline V gene, CDR1 is SGHAT and CDR2 is FQNNGV. The V end lost 6 bases, the J end lost 9 bases, and 15 bases lay between the germline ends. The CDR3 has 14 amino acids. CDR3: CASREQGVGSPLHF. CDR3 DNA: TGTGCCAGCAGGGAACAGGGAGTTGGTTCACCCCTCCACTTT.

The chain has TRBV7-8 and TRBJ1-6; 8 nucleotides align to TRBD1. Per germline, CDR1 SGHVS and CDR2 FQNEAQ. This CDR3 comprises 19 residues. V lost 1 base and J lost 2; bases outside the gene matches: 10. CDR3 bases: TGTGCCAGCAGCTTAGGGGACAGGTACCACGGGGCCTATAATTCACCCCTCCACTTT. Its translation is CASSLGDRYHGAYNSPLHF.

V usage is TRBV28 and J usage is TRBJ1-2, with D hard to call. This CDR3 spans 12 amino acids. Trimming removed 5 bases at V and 2 bases at J, with 6 bases between. Germline-derived CDR1 and CDR2 are MDHEN and SYDVKM. CDR3 nucleotide sequence: TGTGCCAGCAGTCGACGAAACTATGGCTACACCTTC. It encodes CASSRRNYGYTF.

The chain couples TRBV30 to TRBJ2-7; D not resolved. Trimming removed 3 bases at V and 1 base at J, with 10 bases between. Germline V gene lookup returns CDR1 GTSNPN and CDR2 SVGIG (reference sequence). The CDR3 is made up of 13 amino acids. CDR3 in DNA: TGTGCCTGGAGAGGATTAGGATCCTACGAGCAGTACTTC. This gives the protein CAWRGLGSYEQYF.

This clone was recorded only once. The chain is built from TRBV5-1 and TRBJ2-1; D possibly corresponds to TRBD2 (5 bases). Germline-derived CDR1 and CDR2 are SGHRS and YFSETQ. The length of the CDR3 is 16 residues. Trimming took off 2 bases at V and 5 bases at J, with 17 bases between the two ends. In nucleotides, the CDR3 is TGCGCCAGCAGCTTTGGGAGTAGTGGGTTTAACAATGAGCAGTTCTTC. Protein sequence: CASSFGSSGFNNEQFF.

The chain recombines TRBV27 with TRBJ2-2; no reliable D call. The V and J ends lost 2 bases and 6 bases respectively, with 19 bases between them. This CDR3 contains 17 residues. Germline V lookup: CDR1 MNHEY, CDR2 SMNVEV (reference sequence). The CDR3 region is CASSLHLGQVGSGELFF. In DNA form, the CDR3 reads TGTGCCAGCAGTTTACATCTCGGCCAGGTGGGGTCCGGGGAGCTGTTTTTT.

The chain employs TRBV6-5 and TRBJ1-2; 7 bases line up with TRBD1. V dropped 6 bases and J dropped 7; count of bases not matched to a gene: 8. Germline CDR1 and CDR2: MNHEY and SVGAGI. The CDR3 has 13 amino acids. CDR3 residues: CASRTGTALGYTF. The CDR3 DNA sequence: TGTGCCAGCAGGACGGGGACAGCACTTGGCTACACCTTC.

The chain combines TRBV11-2 with TRBJ2-5; 7 bases are shared with TRBD2. J lost 3 bases, V lost 1 base, and 8 bases had no gene match. This CDR3 has 16 amino acids. Per the germline V gene, CDR1 is SGHAT and CDR2 is FQNNGV. CDR3 sequence: CASSLVPGTTKETQYF. CDR3 DNA sequence: TGTGCCAGCAGCTTAGTCCCCGGGACTACTAAAGAGACCCAGTACTTC.

The CDR3, as DNA: TGTGCCAGCTCACCGGGATTGAACACTGAAGCTTTCTTT. Translation gives CASSPGLNTEAFF. J is TRBJ1-1 and V is TRBV18, with D hard to call. This CDR3 region has 13 residues. V was clipped by 3 bases and J by 0 bases, with 5 bases between them. Germline V lookup: CDR1 KGHSH, CDR2 LQKENI.

The CDR3 DNA reads as TGTGCCAGTAGTACGACAGGGAGCAATCAGCCCCAGCATTTT. It is translated as CASSTTGSNQPQHF. The gene calls are TRBV19 and TRBJ1-5, with 7 bases matching TRBD1. Germline V gene lookup returns CDR1 LNHDA and CDR2 SQIVND (reference sequence). Unmatched junction bases numbered 1, after V lost 4 bases and J lost 1 base. The CDR3 spans 14 residues.